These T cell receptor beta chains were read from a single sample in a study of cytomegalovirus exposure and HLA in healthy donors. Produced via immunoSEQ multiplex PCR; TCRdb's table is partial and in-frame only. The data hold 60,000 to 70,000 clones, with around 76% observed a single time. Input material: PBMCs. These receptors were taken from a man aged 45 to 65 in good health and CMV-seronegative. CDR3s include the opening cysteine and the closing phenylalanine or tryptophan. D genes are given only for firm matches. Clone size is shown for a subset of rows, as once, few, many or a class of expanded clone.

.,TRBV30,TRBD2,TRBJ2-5,CAWSVLAGLQETQYF,TGTGCCTGGAGTGTACTAGCGGGTCTCCAAGAGACCCAGTACTTC
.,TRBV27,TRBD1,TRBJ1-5,CASNKGGRGLGNQPQHF,TGTGCCAGCAACAAAGGAGGCAGGGGGCTTGGCAATCAGCCCCAGCATTTT
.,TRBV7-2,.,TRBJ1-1,CASSLRRDTEAFF,TGTGCCAGCAGTCTAAGGCGGGACACTGAAGCTTTCTTT
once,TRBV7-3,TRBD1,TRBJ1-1,CASSRRGQAEAFF,TGTGCCAGCAGCCGACGCGGACAGGCCGAAGCTTTCTTT
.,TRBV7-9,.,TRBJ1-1,CASSLELAGTEAFF,TGTGCCAGCAGCTTAGAACTCGCCGGCACTGAAGCTTTCTTT
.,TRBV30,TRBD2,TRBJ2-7,CAWSTGSGSFHEQYF,TGTGCCTGGAGTACGGGTAGCGGGAGTTTCCACGAGCAGTACTTC
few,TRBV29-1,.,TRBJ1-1,CSSRDTEAFF,TGCAGCTCCAGGGACACTGAAGCTTTCTTT
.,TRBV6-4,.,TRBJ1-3,CASSVSRAPGNTIYF,TGTGCCAGCAGTGTTAGCAGGGCGCCCGGAAACACCATATATTTT
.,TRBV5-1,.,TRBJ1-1,CASSLGGGMNTEAFF,TGCGCCAGCAGCTTGGGAGGGGGAATGAACACTGAAGCTTTCTTT
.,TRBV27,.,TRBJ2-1,CASNYRVSSHEQFF,TGTGCCAGCAACTACAGGGTTAGTTCCCATGAGCAGTTCTTC
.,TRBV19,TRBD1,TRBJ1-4,CASSTGQGTNEKLFF,TGTGCCAGTAGTACGGGACAGGGGACTAATGAAAAACTGTTTTTT
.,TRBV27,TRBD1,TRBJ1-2,CASTRRQGAGGYTF,TGTGCCAGCACCAGAAGACAGGGGGCTGGGGGCTACACCTTC
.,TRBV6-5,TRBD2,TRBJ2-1,CATSGTSGREQFF,TGTGCCACATCCGGGACTAGCGGGAGAGAGCAGTTCTTC
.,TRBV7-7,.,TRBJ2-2,CASSLKGHGAGELFF,TGTGCTAGCAGCTTAAAGGGGCATGGCGCCGGGGAGCTGTTTTTT
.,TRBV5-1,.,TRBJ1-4,CASSLGPSATNEKLFF,TGCGCCAGCAGCTTGGGTCCTTCTGCAACTAATGAAAAACTGTTTTTT
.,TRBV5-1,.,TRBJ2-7,CASTSPGLAYEQYF,TGCGCCAGCACCTCACCCGGTCTAGCTTACGAGCAGTACTTC
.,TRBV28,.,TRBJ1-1,CASSLPGTNTEAFF,TGTGCCAGCAGTTTGCCAGGAACGAACACTGAAGCTTTCTTT
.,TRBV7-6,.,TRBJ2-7,CASSLAQETYEQYF,TGTGCCAGCAGCTTAGCTCAGGAAACCTACGAGCAGTACTTC
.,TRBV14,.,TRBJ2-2,CASSKGHPGTGELFF,TGTGCCAGCAGCAAGGGACACCCGGGAACCGGGGAGCTGTTTTTT
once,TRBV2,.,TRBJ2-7,CASSVGHGDEQYF,TGTGCCAGCAGTGTCGGACACGGCGACGAGCAGTACTTC
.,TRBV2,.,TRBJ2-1,CASSAGGNEQFF,TGTGCCAGCAGTGCAGGGGGGAATGAGCAGTTCTTC
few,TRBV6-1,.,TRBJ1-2,CASSEPQIAYGYTF,TGTGCCAGCAGTGAACCCCAGATCGCCTATGGCTACACCTTC
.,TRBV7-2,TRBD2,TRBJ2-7,CASSSSSSGNLPYEQYF,TGTGCCAGCAGCTCCTCCAGTAGCGGGAATCTCCCCTACGAGCAGTACTTC
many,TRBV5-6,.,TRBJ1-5,CASSLSNTALSNQPQHF,TGTGCCAGCAGCTTGTCTAACACAGCTCTTAGCAATCAGCCCCAGCATTTT
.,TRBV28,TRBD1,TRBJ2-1,CASYRPGGRNEQFF,TGTGCCAGCTACCGCCCAGGGGGCCGGAATGAGCAGTTCTTC
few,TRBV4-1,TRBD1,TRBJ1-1,CASSQQGTGYTEAFF,TGCGCCAGCAGCCAACAAGGGACAGGGTACACTGAAGCTTTCTTT
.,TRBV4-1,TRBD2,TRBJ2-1,CASSPHGGGSYNEQFF,TGCGCCAGCAGCCCCCATGGGGGGGGGTCCTACAATGAGCAGTTCTTC
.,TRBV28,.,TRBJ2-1,CASSLTPQGQFF,TGTGCCAGCAGTTTGACACCCCAGGGGCAGTTCTTC
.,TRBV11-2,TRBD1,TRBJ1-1,CASSITGGASNTEAFF,TGTGCCAGCAGCATTACAGGGGGCGCTTCGAACACTGAAGCTTTCTTT